The 6 T cell receptor beta chains below come from one sample, sequenced in a study of breast tumors, draining lymph nodes, adjacent tissues. TCRdb re-analysed the multiplex PCR reads in MiXCR, keeping a single row per CDR3 protein. The sample holds about 46,000 distinct CDR3 sequences; 20% to 25% are singletons and the top ten take roughly 8%. The specimen sequenced was breast tumor tissue. The source of these receptors is a female donor with breast cancer. Some clones in this sample may be carry-over from other donors' samples.

This clonotype was seen ten or more times. This chain uses TRBV5-6 with TRBJ2-5, with TRBD1 matching 7 bases. The CDR3 spans 13 residues. V dropped 3 bases and J dropped 2; count of bases not matched to a gene: 1. Germline values: CDR1 SGHDT, CDR2 YYEEEE. The CDR3 region has the DNA TGTGCCAGCAGCTGGGACAGACAAGAGACCCAGTACTTC. It specifies CASSWDRQETQYF.

Within the sample, this clonotype is medium-sized. The gene calls are TRBV5-8 and TRBJ2-2; 8 bases align to TRBD1. CDR3 length equals 13 residues. CDR1 SGHTS and CDR2 YDEGEE come from the germline V gene. The junction had 2 bases not matched to a gene; V was cut back by 4 bases and J by 6 bases. The CDR3, as DNA: TGTGCCAGCAGCACACAGGGGGCCGGGGAGCTGTTTTTT. Encoded protein: CASSTQGAGELFF.

This clonotype showed up many times. The chain joins TRBV7-8 to TRBJ2-1; D is uncertain. The CDR3 totals 15 residues. Per germline, CDR1 SGHVS and CDR2 FQNEAQ. Trimming took off 5 bases at V and 0 bases at J, with 11 bases between the two ends. The DNA of the CDR3 is TGTGCCAGCAGCAGGACCCCGAGCTCCTACAATGAGCAGTTCTTC. Translated: CASSRTPSSYNEQFF.

In the case of this clonotype: It may be a read error: a sequence one base away is much more abundant. The rearrangement joins TRBV25-1 to TRBJ1-4, with D unclear. Germline CDR1 MGHDK, CDR2 SYGVNS. The CDR3 length is 12 residues. DNA of the CDR3: TGTGCCAGCAGTGTTCTTAATGAAACACTGTTTTTT. This gives the protein CASSVLNETLFF.

This clonotype was recorded many times. The V gene is TRBV4-2, the J gene TRBJ2-7, with D tentatively TRBD2 (6 bases). The V and J ends lost 1 base and 3 bases respectively, with 13 bases between them. This CDR3 contains 15 residues. Germline V gives CDR1 LGHNA, CDR2 YNFKEQ. This CDR3 is CASSQGSFGSYEQYF. DNA of the CDR3: TGTGCCAGCAGCCAAGGGTCCTTCGGGAGCTACGAGCAGTACTTC.

The V gene is TRBV6-1, the J gene TRBJ1-2; a possible D gene is TRBD1 (6 bases). Germline assignment: CDR1 MNHNS and CDR2 SASEGT. V was clipped by 8 bases and J by 9 bases, with 13 bases between them. The CDR3 is 11 amino acids. The CDR3: CASQRQERYTF. The CDR3 DNA follows: TGTGCCAGCCAAAGACAGGAACGCTACACCTTC.